These 23 T cell receptor beta chains share one sample of origin, sequenced in a study of response to subunit inactivated influenza vaccine. One entry per CDR3 protein, called by TCRdb with MiXCR from the RT-PCR reads. The profile covers 560,000 or so distinct CDR3 sequences, with around 8% appearing a single time and over 10% taken by the ten largest. The input for sequencing was PBMCs from blood, taken roughly 24 months after vaccination. Receptor source: a man aged 50-75 years who received an inactivated influenza vaccine.

The rearrangement links TRBV28 to TRBJ2-3; TRBD1 is a possible D gene (6 bases). V was cut by 5 bases and J by 0 bases, with 9 bases left in between. The CDR3 consists of 14 residues. Looked up from germline, CDR1 is MDHEN and CDR2 is SYDVKM. The CDR3 loop is CASSGQLSTDTQYF. For the CDR3, the DNA is TGTGCCAGCAGTGGACAGTTGAGCACAGATACGCAGTATTTT.

This clonotype has just a few counts. This rearrangement joins TRBV7-2 to TRBJ2-7; D unresolved. Trimming removed 2 bases at V and 0 bases at J, with 8 bases between. CDR1 SGHTA and CDR2 FQGNSA come from the germline V gene. The CDR3 loop spans 14 amino acids. CDR3 sequence: CASSLSVASYEQYF. CDR3 nucleotide sequence: TGTGCCAGCAGCTTATCGGTAGCCTCCTACGAGCAGTACTTC. Complete variable domain (other parts from reference TRBV7-2 and TRBJ2-7): GAGVSQSPSNKVTEKGKDVELRCDPISGHTALYWYRQSLGQGLEFLIYFQGNSAPDKSGLPSDRFSAERTGGSVSTLTIQRTQQEDSAVYLCASSLSVASYEQYFGPGTRLTVT.

V usage is TRBV9 and J usage is TRBJ2-3; the D call may be TRBD1 or TRBD2 (7 bases each). Germline assignment: CDR1 SGDLS and CDR2 YYNGEE. Trimming pared 6 bases from V and 4 bases from J, leaving 18 bases between. The CDR3 runs to 15 residues. The CDR3 protein is CASNPTGRGADTQYF. The CDR3 nucleotides read TGTGCCAGCAACCCGACAGGGAGGGGTGCAGATACGCAGTATTTT.

This clonotype came up a few times. This rearrangement joins TRBV4-3 to TRBJ2-1; D may match TRBD1 or TRBD2 (5 bases each). Germline assignment: CDR1 LGHNA and CDR2 YSLEER. The CDR3 is made up of 13 amino acids. Trimming removed 1 base at V and 14 bases at J, with 15 bases between. DNA for the CDR3: TGCGCCAGCAGCCAAGTAATGGGGGATCGTAAGTTCTTC. It encodes CASSQVMGDRKFF.

V is TRBV5-1 and J is TRBJ1-2, with a weak D call TRBD1 (6 bases). V gave up 2 bases and J gave up 3 bases, with 20 bases separating them. The CDR3 length is 17 residues. The germline V gene encodes CDR1 SGHRS and CDR2 YFSETQ. CDR3 DNA sequence: TGCGCCAGCAGCTTCCTACGTAGGGGGACTGGGTACTATGGCTACACCTTC. Translating gives CASSFLRRGTGYYGYTF.

This clonotype appeared many times. The rearrangement links TRBV12-3 or TRBV12-4 to TRBJ1-1; possible D gene TRBD1, 5 bases. This CDR3 is built from 14 residues. With 3 bases removed from V and 1 base from J, the gap between germline ends came to 9 bases. Written as DNA, the CDR3 is TGTGCCAGCAGTTTGGGGGAGCCGAACACTGAAGCTTTCTTT. Translation gives CASSLGEPNTEAFF.

This clonotype was found many times. The chain employs TRBV2 and TRBJ2-3, with 10 positions matching TRBD2. The CDR3 consists of 16 residues. Trimming at V came to 5 bases and at J to 1 base, leaving 6 bases not matched to a gene. Per germline, CDR1 SNHLY and CDR2 FYNNEI. DNA for the CDR3: TGTGCCAGCAGTTTAATACTAGCGGGACGCACAGATACGCAGTATTTT. Amino acid sequence: CASSLILAGRTDTQYF.

J is TRBJ1-5 and V is TRBV5-1, with TRBD1 identical over 7 bases. CDR3 length equals 14 residues. J gave up 7 bases and V 4 bases, and 8 bases lay outside the gene matches. Looked up from germline, CDR1 is SGHRS and CDR2 is YFSETQ. CDR3: CASSQGGPGQPQHF. CDR3 nucleotides: TGCGCCAGCAGCCAAGGGGGCCCAGGGCAGCCCCAGCATTTT. The full variable domain, its missing parts supplied by reference TRBV5-1 and TRBJ1-5, is KAGVTQTPRYLIKTRGQQVTLSCSPISGHRSVSWYQQTPGQGLQFLFEYFSETQRNKGNFPGRFSGRQFSNSRSEMNVSTLELGDSALYLCASSQGGPGQPQHFGDGTRLSIL.

The rearrangement uses TRBV20-1 and TRBJ2-1; no definite D call. This CDR3 contains 14 residues. The V end was cut by 4 bases, the J end by 0 bases, with 10 bases between. Germline assignment: CDR1 DFQATT and CDR2 SNEGSKA (reference sequence). CDR3 protein: CSAKGIISYNEQFF. As DNA, the CDR3 is TGCAGTGCTAAGGGCATTATCTCCTACAATGAGCAGTTCTTC.

This clonotype was found a few times. The rearrangement links TRBV21-1 to TRBJ2-5; the table gives TRBD2 as D, unverified against the DNA. TRBV21-1 is reported as a pseudogene. This CDR3 contains 16 residues. The CDR3 reads CASSSRLAGSQETQYF. CDR3 nucleotide sequence: TGTGCCAGCAGCAGCAGACTAGCGGGTTCCCAAGAGACCCAGTACTTC.

The chain carries TRBV21-1 and TRBJ2-1; the table's D call, TRBD1, has no DNA check behind it. TRBV21-1 is flagged as a pseudogene. The CDR3 is made up of 17 amino acids. The CDR3 region is CASSKAVGQGQDNEQFF. CDR3 bases: TGTGCCAGCAGCAAAGCAGTAGGGCAGGGACAGGACAATGAGCAGTTCTTC.

The chain uses TRBV7-9 and TRBJ1-2; 8 nucleotides align to TRBD1. The J segment lost 5 bases and the V segment lost 4 bases, leaving 6 bases of the junction unmatched. Per the germline V gene, CDR1 is SEHNR and CDR2 is FQNEAQ (reference sequence). The CDR3 is 14 amino acids. DNA for the CDR3: TGTGCCAGCAGCTCCACGGACAGGGTGTATGGCTACACCTTC. Amino acids: CASSSTDRVYGYTF. Full variable domain (remainder filled in from reference TRBV7-9 and TRBJ1-2): DTGVSQNPRHKITKRGQNVTFRCDPISEHNRLYWYRQTLGQGPEFLTYFQNEAQLEKSRLLSDRFSAERPKGSFSTLEIQRTEQGDSAMYLCASSSTDRVYGYTFGSGTRLTVV.

This chain connects TRBV20-1 to TRBJ2-7; 10 bases line up with TRBD2. J gave up 0 bases and V 3 bases, and 8 bases lay outside the gene matches. The CDR3 runs to 16 residues. Germline V CDR1 and CDR2: DFQATT, SNEGSKA (reference sequence). The CDR3 loop reads CSASHQREGSSYEQYF. The CDR3 DNA reads as TGCAGTGCTAGTCACCAGCGGGAGGGTAGCTCCTACGAGCAGTACTTC.

This clonotype has only a few counts. The chain recombines TRBV12-3 or TRBV12-4 with TRBJ2-7; D not certain. Trimming removed 4 bases at V and 0 bases at J, with 10 bases between. The CDR3 runs 14 residues. The CDR3 loop is CASSSPEASYEQYF. DNA of the CDR3: TGTGCCAGCAGTTCTCCGGAAGCCTCCTACGAGCAGTACTTC.

This clonotype was seen only a few times. The V call is TRBV5-6, the J call TRBJ1-1; 8 bases align to TRBD1. CDR3 length equals 13 residues. Germline values: CDR1 SGHDT, CDR2 YYEEEE. V lost 1 base and J lost 8; bases outside the gene matches: 4. CDR3 sequence (DNA): TGTGCCAGCAGCTTGCAGGGGGCCGGCGAAGCTTTCTTT. As protein: CASSLQGAGEAFF.

This clonotype appeared a few times. The V gene is TRBV20-1, the J gene TRBJ2-2; D could derive from TRBD1 or TRBD2 (5 bases each). The CDR3 is 14 amino acids. V was cut by 6 bases and J by 1 base, with 12 bases left in between. Germline CDR1 DFQATT, CDR2 SNEGSKA (reference sequence). The CDR3 loop is CSAWGGLNTGELFF. DNA of the CDR3: TGCAGTGCGTGGGGCGGGTTGAACACCGGGGAGCTGTTTTTT.

This clonotype was counted a few times. The J gene is TRBJ2-1, the V gene TRBV2, with unresolved D. The CDR3 is 12 residues long. The germline V gene encodes CDR1 SNHLY and CDR2 FYNNEI. V dropped 4 bases and J dropped 10 bases, with 11 bases sitting between them. The CDR3 loop is CASSVWLGEQFF. DNA of the CDR3: TGTGCCAGCAGTGTCTGGCTTGGCGAGCAGTTCTTC.

In its sample, this clonotype was seen a few times. This chain joins TRBV30 and TRBJ2-5; a possible D gene is TRBD2 (6 bases). The CDR3 has 14 amino acids. CDR1 is GTSNPN, CDR2 SVGIG, per germline (reference sequence). V was cut by 4 bases and J by 5 bases, with 17 bases left in between. DNA for the CDR3: TGTGCCTGGATCGGGCTGGGCGGGGCGGAGACCCAGTACTTC. Protein product: CAWIGLGGAETQYF.

This clonotype was counted between two and nine times. The V call is TRBV4-2, the J call TRBJ2-1, with 7 bases matching TRBD1. The CDR3 spans 14 residues. Trimming at V came to 3 bases and at J to 5 bases, leaving 4 bases not matched to a gene. CDR1 LGHNA and CDR2 YNFKEQ come from the germline V gene. The CDR3 DNA reads TGTGCCAGCAGCCACCTCGGGACAGACAATGAGCAGTTCTTC. It specifies CASSHLGTDNEQFF.

The V gene is TRBV6-1, the J gene TRBJ2-7, with TRBD1 matching over 10 bases. CDR3 length: 15 residues. V was pared by 6 bases and J by 3 bases, with 8 bases of the junction left unmatched. Germline loops: CDR1 MNHNS, CDR2 SASEGT. CDR3 protein: CASSELRDRGYEQYF. CDR3 sequence (DNA): TGTGCCAGCAGCGAACTCCGGGACAGGGGCTACGAGCAGTACTTC.

The chain employs TRBV7-2 and TRBJ2-1, with 14 bases lining up with TRBD2. The germline gives CDR1 SGHTA, CDR2 FQGNSA. Trimming removed 7 bases from V and 0 bases from J; junction bases left unmatched: 5. CDR3 length: 17 amino acids. This chain's CDR3 is CASTRTSGRSSYNEQFF. As DNA, the CDR3 is TGTGCCAGCACCAGGACTAGCGGGAGGAGCTCCTACAATGAGCAGTTCTTC.

There are a few counts of this clonotype. This chain links TRBV18 with TRBJ2-7; 8 bases align to TRBD1. Germline loops: CDR1 KGHSH, CDR2 LQKENI. The junction had 12 bases not matched to a gene; V was cut back by 6 bases and J by 5 bases. The CDR3 contains 15 residues. The CDR3 is CASSTGSGGINEQYF. DNA for the CDR3: TGTGCCAGCTCGACAGGGTCAGGGGGCATCAACGAGCAGTACTTC.

This clonotype has more than one count but fewer than ten. The J gene is TRBJ2-5, the V gene TRBV15, with 7 bases identical to TRBD1. V lost 5 bases and J lost 7; bases outside the gene matches: 13. CDR1 LNHNV and CDR2 YYDKDF come from the germline V gene (reference sequence). The CDR3 sequence is 15 residues long. CDR3 protein: CATSEGATGGGTQYF. In nucleotides, the CDR3 is TGTGCCACCAGCGAGGGGGCTACCGGAGGAGGGACCCAGTACTTC.